Below, 5 T cell receptor beta chains from the same sample are listed, as sequenced in a study of shared clonotypes between healthy human individuals. Sequenced by immunoSEQ multiplex PCR; TCRdb stores in-frame clones only, minus some. This table holds around 1.6 million clones, approximately 98% found once. Sequencing input: naive CD4+ T cells sorted from blood. Specified subset: CD45RA+ positively selected. The receptor set was obtained from a man in his thirties or forties in good health.

The chain combines TRBV6-6 with TRBJ2-7; D remains ambiguous. This CDR3 contains 14 residues. V lost 2 bases, J lost 2 bases, and 10 bases lay in between. Germline V gene sequence: CDR1 MNHNY, CDR2 SVGAGI (reference sequence). In DNA form, the CDR3 reads TGTGCCAGCAGTTACAGTGGCCTTACCTACGAGCAGTACTTC. As protein: CASSYSGLTYEQYF.

V is TRBV14 and J is TRBJ1-1; perhaps TRBD1 as D (5 bases). CDR3 length: 16 residues. Looked up from germline, CDR1 is SGHDN and CDR2 is FVKESK. V was clipped by 3 bases and J by 0 bases, with 14 bases between them. The CDR3 here is CASSQVDGTVNTEAFF. The CDR3 coding sequence is TGTGCCAGCAGCCAGGTAGATGGGACGGTGAACACTGAAGCTTTCTTT.

Note on this clone: This sample also contains other DNA sequences that code for the same CDR3. The chain recombines TRBV5-4 with TRBJ2-7, with D perhaps given as TRBD1 or TRBD2 (5 bases each). CDR1 is SGHNT, CDR2 YYREEE, per germline (reference sequence). The CDR3 length is 14 residues. V was cut by 4 bases and J by 1 base, with 12 bases left in between. The CDR3: CASSPEGSSYEQYF. The CDR3 nucleotides are TGTGCCAGCAGCCCCGAGGGGTCTTCCTACGAGCAGTACTTC.

The genes are TRBV18 and TRBJ2-1; 7 bases line up with TRBD1. With V trimmed by 6 bases and J by 8 bases, 13 bases remained unmatched. Looked up from germline, CDR1 is KGHSH and CDR2 is LQKENI. The length of the CDR3 is 15 residues. The CDR3 reads CASSLDRASVHEQFF. CDR3 DNA sequence: TGTGCCAGCTCCCTCGACAGGGCGAGTGTCCATGAGCAGTTCTTC.

The genes are TRBV5-6 and TRBJ2-3, with TRBD1 matching over 7 bases. Trimming removed 4 bases from V and 8 bases from J; junction bases left unmatched: 10. The germline V gene encodes CDR1 SGHDT and CDR2 YYEEEE. This CDR3 is built from 14 residues. CDR3 protein: CASSLEDRILTQYF. CDR3 DNA: TGTGCCAGCAGCCTCGAGGACAGGATTCTTACGCAGTATTTT.